This T cell receptor beta chain appears in the sequencing data of a study of Graves' ophthalmopathy and Graves' hyperthyroidism. This CDR3 region has 15 residues. The ends were cut back, 4 bases at V and 4 bases at J, with 16 bases in the middle. Germline values: CDR1 MDHEN, CDR2 SYDVKM. The study amplified TCR beta CDR3 regions using RNA transcripts. HTBI primers primed a first-round RT-PCR, and a second-round multiplex PCR followed. TCRdb reanalysed the multiplex PCR reads using MiXCR and keeps one entry per CDR3 protein. The table records approximately 500,000 distinct CDR3 sequences, 13% to 15% of them present only once.

The V call is TRBV28, the J call TRBJ1-1; tentative D call: TRBD1 (6 bases). Source material: blood. The clonotype comes from a woman aged 25 to 39 with Graves' ophthalmopathy. CDR3 DNA: TGTGCCAGCAGTTCCCTGGGACACTTGAGCACTGAAGCTTTCTTT. Translating it yields CASSSLGHLSTEAFF.